In its sample, the clone carrying this TCR beta chain was seen a few times. Original methodology: Quantification of nucleated cells was approximated via reference gene primer amplification. Assay: immunoSEQ multiplex PCR; the TCRdb copy retains only in-frame clones and omits some. That table supplies the V and J calls and clone size; D and trimming were determined from the DNA. The data show about 140,000 clones, 70% to 90% seen once. The data are from a study of blood T cell repertoires in COVID-19. As for the study in general: Researchers got acute and convalescent COVID-19 samples from the United States, Italy and Spain.

The receptor comes from a man aged 45-65 years with acute or convalescent COVID-19. The sequencing input was peripheral blood.

CDR3 residues: CASTHSPERNTIYF. The CDR3 DNA reads as TGTGCCAGCACCCACTCACCGGAGAGAAACACCATATATTTT. The genes are TRBV6-6 and TRBJ1-3, with unresolved D. CDR1 and CDR2 from the germline V gene are MNHNY and SVGAGI (reference sequence). The CDR3 length is 14 residues. Deletions cut 7 bases from V and 5 bases from J, with 15 bases between.